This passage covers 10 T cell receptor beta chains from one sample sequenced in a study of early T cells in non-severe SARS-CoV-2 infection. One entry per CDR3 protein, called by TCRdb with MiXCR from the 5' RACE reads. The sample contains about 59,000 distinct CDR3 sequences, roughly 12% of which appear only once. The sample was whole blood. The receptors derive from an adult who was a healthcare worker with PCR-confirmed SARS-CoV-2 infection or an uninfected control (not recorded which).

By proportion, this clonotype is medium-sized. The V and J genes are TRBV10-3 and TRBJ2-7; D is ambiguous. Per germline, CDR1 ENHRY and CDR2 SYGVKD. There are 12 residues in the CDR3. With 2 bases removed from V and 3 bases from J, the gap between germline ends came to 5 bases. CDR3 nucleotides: TGTGCCATCAGTGAGACCAACTACGAGCAGTACTTC. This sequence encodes CAISETNYEQYF.

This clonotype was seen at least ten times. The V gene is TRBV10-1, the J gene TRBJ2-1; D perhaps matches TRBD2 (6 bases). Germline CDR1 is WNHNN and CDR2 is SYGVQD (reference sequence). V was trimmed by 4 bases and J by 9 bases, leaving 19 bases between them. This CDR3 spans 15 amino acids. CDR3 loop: CASSVDLAAVGEQFF. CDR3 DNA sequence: TGCGCCAGCAGTGTGGATTTAGCGGCGGTCGGTGAGCAGTTCTTC.

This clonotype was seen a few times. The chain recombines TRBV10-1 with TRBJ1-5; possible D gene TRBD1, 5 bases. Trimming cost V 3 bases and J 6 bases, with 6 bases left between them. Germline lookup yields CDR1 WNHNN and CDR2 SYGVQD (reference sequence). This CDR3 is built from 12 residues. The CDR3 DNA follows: TGCGCCAGCAGTGATGGGGGTCAGCCCCAGCATTTT. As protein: CASSDGGQPQHF.

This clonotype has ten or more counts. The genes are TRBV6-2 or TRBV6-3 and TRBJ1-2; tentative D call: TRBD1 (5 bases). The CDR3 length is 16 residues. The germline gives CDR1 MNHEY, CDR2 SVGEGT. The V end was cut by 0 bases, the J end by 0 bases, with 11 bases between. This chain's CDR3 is CASSYSAGEANYGYTF. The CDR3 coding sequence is TGTGCCAGCAGTTACTCAGCGGGGGAAGCTAACTATGGCTACACCTTC.

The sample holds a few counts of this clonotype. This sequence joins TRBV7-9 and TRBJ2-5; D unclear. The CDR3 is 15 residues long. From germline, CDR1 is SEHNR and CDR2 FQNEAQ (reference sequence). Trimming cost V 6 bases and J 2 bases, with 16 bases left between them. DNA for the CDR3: TGTGCCAGCAGTTTCGCCTCGATCGTACAAGAGACCCAGTACTTC. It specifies CASSFASIVQETQYF.

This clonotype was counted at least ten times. The DNA of the CDR3 is TGTGCCAGCAGCTTAAGTTCCGGGGACACTGAAGCTTTCTTT. It yields the protein CASSLSSGDTEAFF. J is TRBJ1-1 and V is TRBV7-3; D is uncertain. The CDR3 runs 14 residues. V lost 1 base, J lost 3 bases, and 9 bases lay in between. Germline CDR1 is SGHTA and CDR2 is FQGTGA.

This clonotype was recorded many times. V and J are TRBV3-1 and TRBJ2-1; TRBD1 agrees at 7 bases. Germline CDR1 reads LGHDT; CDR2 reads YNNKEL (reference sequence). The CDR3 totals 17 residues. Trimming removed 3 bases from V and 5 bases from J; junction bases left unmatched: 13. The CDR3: CASSQSQGDMRNNEQFF. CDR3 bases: TGTGCCAGCAGCCAGAGTCAGGGGGATATGCGAAACAATGAGCAGTTCTTC.

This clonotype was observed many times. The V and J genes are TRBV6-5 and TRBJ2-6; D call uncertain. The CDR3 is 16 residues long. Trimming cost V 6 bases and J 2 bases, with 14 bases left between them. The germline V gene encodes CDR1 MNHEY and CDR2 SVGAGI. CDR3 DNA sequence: TGTGCCAGCAGGAGGTCACATAATGCTGGGGCCAACGTCCTGACTTTC. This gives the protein CASRRSHNAGANVLTF.

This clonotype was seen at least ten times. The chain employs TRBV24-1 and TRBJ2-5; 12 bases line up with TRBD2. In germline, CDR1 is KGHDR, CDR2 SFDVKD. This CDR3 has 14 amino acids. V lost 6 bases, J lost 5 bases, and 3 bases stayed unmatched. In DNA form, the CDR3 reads TGTGCCACCAGTCCTAGCGGGAGGGCGGAGACCCAGTACTTC. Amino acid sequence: CATSPSGRAETQYF.

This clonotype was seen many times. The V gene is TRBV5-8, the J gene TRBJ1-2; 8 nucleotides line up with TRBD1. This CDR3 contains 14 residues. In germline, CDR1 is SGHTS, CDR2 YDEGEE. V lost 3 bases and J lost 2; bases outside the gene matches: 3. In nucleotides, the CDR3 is TGTGCCAGCAGCTGGGGGGACAGGAACTATGGCTACACCTTC. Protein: CASSWGDRNYGYTF.